The clone carrying this TCR beta chain appeared many times. Its target is unknown. This record belongs to a study of early T cells in non-severe SARS-CoV-2 infection. Overall study: Sequenced material consisted of bulk RNA (from unsorted whole blood), and chains were unpaired.

General observations from the study: Private and CD4 specificities were missed by VDJdb matching, which favored anti-spike CD8 responses.

Germline V gene sequence: CDR1 SGHVS, CDR2 FNYEAQ. This CDR3 comprises 13 residues. The V end lost 1 base, the J end lost 7 bases, and 10 bases lay between the germline ends. Attachment of unique molecular identifiers was made to individual cDNA molecules. TCRdb re-analysed the 5' RACE reads in MiXCR, keeping a single row per CDR3 protein. The data hold 34,000 or so distinct CDR3 sequences, with 9% observed a single time. The source is an adult who was a healthcare worker with PCR-confirmed SARS-CoV-2 infection or an uninfected control (not recorded which). The source material was whole blood. J is TRBJ1-1 and V is TRBV7-6, with a possible D match to TRBD1 (6 bases). In DNA form, the CDR3 reads TGTGCCAGCAGCTTAGTTAGGGGGGATGAAGCTTTCTTT. It specifies CASSLVRGDEAFF.